The T cell receptor beta chain described here comes from a study of cytomegalovirus exposure and HLA in healthy donors. Germline V lookup: CDR1 SGHNT, CDR2 YYREEE (reference sequence). Trimming took 5 bases from V and 13 from J; bases not matched to a gene: 8. The CDR3 consists of 12 residues. The PCR had 60 Vbeta and 13 Jbeta primers. The method was immunoSEQ multiplex PCR; TCRdb's version includes in-frame clones alone and lacks a portion of them. The data contain nearly 110,000 clones, roughly 80% of them singletons. This chain joins TRBV5-4 and TRBJ2-5; TRBD1 matches 10 bases. This TCR came from a man aged 45-60 years in good health and CMV-seronegative. Material for sequencing was PBMCs. CDR3 residues: CASSWDRGFLYF. The CDR3 bases are TGTGCCAGCAGTTGGGACAGGGGCTTTCTGTACTTC.